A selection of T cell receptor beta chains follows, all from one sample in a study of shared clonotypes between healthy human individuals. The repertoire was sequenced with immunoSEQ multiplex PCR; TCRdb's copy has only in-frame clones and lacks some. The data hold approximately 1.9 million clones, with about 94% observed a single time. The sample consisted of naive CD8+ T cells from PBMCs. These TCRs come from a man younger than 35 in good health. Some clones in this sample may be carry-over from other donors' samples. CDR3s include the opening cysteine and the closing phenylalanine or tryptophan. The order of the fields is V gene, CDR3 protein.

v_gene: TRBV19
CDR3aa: CASSIVQSPETQYF

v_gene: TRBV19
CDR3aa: CASRERGPNTEAFF

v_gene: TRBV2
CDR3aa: CASSDESGTGTNEQYF

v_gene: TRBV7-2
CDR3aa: CASSPWTREQFF

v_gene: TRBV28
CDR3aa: CASSPRTRLHRVGTQYF

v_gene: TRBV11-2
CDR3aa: CASSLAWLAGVADTQYF

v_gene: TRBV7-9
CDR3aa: CASSTGSNTGELFF

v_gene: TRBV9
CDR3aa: CASSVGPQFNYGYTF

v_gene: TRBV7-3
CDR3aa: CASSLTPGEGFYGYTF

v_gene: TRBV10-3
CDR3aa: CAISEVQGPDNEQFF

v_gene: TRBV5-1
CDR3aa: CASSQGVEAFF

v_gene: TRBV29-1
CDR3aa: CSVRRGNSGELFF

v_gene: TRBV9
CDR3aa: CASSPGGTDEQFF

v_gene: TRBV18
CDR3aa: CASSPPSLAGVQETQYF

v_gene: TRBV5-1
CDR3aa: CASSMYSGGPYEQYF